The TCR beta chain under discussion was sequenced for a study of vaccination effects on CD4 cells after COVID-19. The CDR3 spans 13 residues. Germline assignment: CDR1 SQVTM and CDR2 ANQGSEA. With 3 bases removed from V and 1 base from J, the gap between germline ends came to 10 bases. The study, taken as a whole, reports: There was only 1 of 255 vaccine-induced clones in healthy vaccinees that cross-reacted with common cold coronaviruses.

Sequenced by immunoSEQ multiplex PCR; TCRdb stores in-frame clones only, minus some. The sample has 25,000 to 35,000 clones; over 70% are singletons. Under the ViraFEST assay, PBMC were stimulated with viral peptide pools so that antigen-specific CD4+ T cells expanded. Sequencing was performed afterwards. Having been cultured for about 10 days, the cells underwent CD4+ T cell isolation. Having tested negative for nucleocapsid antibodies, the vaccine recipients showed no prior SARS-CoV-2 infection. A remark on this clone: Its target is unknown.

Sequencing was performed on CD4+ T cells from PBMCs cultured with SARS-CoV-2 spike peptides, taken before COVID-19 vaccination. The sequence came from a human donor who received a COVID-19 vaccine. The chain uses TRBV29-1 and TRBJ2-7, with TRBD2 as a possible D gene (5 bases). The CDR3 nucleotides are TGCAGCGTTGAGGCGCCGGGGTCCTACGAGCAGTACTTC. As protein: CSVEAPGSYEQYF.